Shown below are 8 T cell receptor beta chains from a single sample sequenced in a study of blood T cells in healthy people across ages. Alongside a J-beta primer mix, a sample-barcoded 5' primer served in a second PCR lasting about 7 to 11 cycles. TCRdb re-derived calls from the 5' RACE reads in MiXCR, one entry per CDR3 protein. The sample yields hundreds of thousands of distinct CDR3 sequences, about 30% seen once. The sample taken for sequencing was blood. The receptors come from a woman aged 80 or older in good health.

This clonotype occurred many times. The chain links TRBV6-2 or TRBV6-3 to TRBJ2-3; TRBD2 is a possible D gene (5 bases). V lost 7 bases and J 0 bases, leaving 17 bases between the germline ends. The CDR3 contains 16 residues. Per the germline V gene, CDR1 is MNHEY and CDR2 is SVGEGT. CDR3 nucleotide sequence: TGTGCCAGCAAAGAGAGGGCCGGGATTAGCACAGATACGCAGTATTTT. Its translation is CASKERAGISTDTQYF.

The sample holds many counts of this clonotype. The CDR3 bases are TGTGCCAGCAGTCCGGGACAGAGGGCCTACAATCAGCCCCAGCATTTT. It codes for CASSPGQRAYNQPQHF. The rearrangement links TRBV6-6 to TRBJ1-5; TRBD1 agrees at 7 bases. V shed 5 bases, J shed 3 bases, and the junction held 10 bases outside the gene matches. Germline CDR1 MNHNY, CDR2 SVGAGI (reference sequence). CDR3 length equals 16 residues.

Concerning this clonotype: An end of the junction does not agree with germline; a read error may underlie this. This rearrangement joins TRBV2 to TRBJ1-6; D not certain. Looked up from germline, CDR1 is SNHLY and CDR2 is FYNNEI. The CDR3 runs 13 residues. CDR3 in amino acids: CASSGEGNSPPHF. The DNA of the CDR3 is TGTGCCAGCAGTGGGGAAGGGAATTCACCCCCCCACTTT.

In regard to this clonotype: It may be a read error: a sequence one base away is much more abundant. The chain uses TRBV7-9 and TRBJ1-2; 8 nucleotides line up with TRBD1. Germline-derived CDR1 and CDR2 are SEHNR and FQNEAQ (reference sequence). This CDR3 comprises 15 residues. CDR3 in DNA: TGTGCCAGCAGCTTAGGGGACAGGACCGTCTATGGCCACACCTTC. Its translation is CASSLGDRTVYGHTF. The whole variable domain, remainder taken from reference TRBV7-9 and TRBJ1-2, is DTGVSQNPRHKITKRGQNVTFRCDPISEHNRLYWYRQTLGQGPEFLTYFQNEAQLEKSRLLSDRFSAERPKGSFSTLEIQRTEQGDSAMYLCASSLGDRTVYGHTFGSGTRLTVV.

With respect to this clonotype: This clone may be a read error of a much larger clone one base away. The gene calls are TRBV3-1 and TRBJ2-5; 14 positions agree with TRBD2. Trimming at V came to 1 base and at J to 11 bases, leaving 12 bases not matched to a gene. This CDR3 region has 17 residues. CDR1 is LGHDT and CDR2 is YNNKEL in the germline V gene (reference sequence). CDR3 loop: CASSQVGLAGGVGEQYF. DNA for the CDR3: TGTGCCAGCAGCCAAGTTGGACTAGCGGGGGGTGTGGGTGAGCAGTACTTC.

This clonotype was recorded at least ten times. The J gene is TRBJ2-7, the V gene TRBV30; no definite D call. This CDR3 is built from 11 residues. The germline gives CDR1 GTSNPN, CDR2 SVGIG (reference sequence). Trimming left V 1 base short and J 4 bases short, with 5 bases between. CDR3 residues: CAWSGGYEQYF. Written as DNA, the CDR3 is TGTGCCTGGAGTGGAGGTTACGAGCAGTACTTC.

There are a few counts of this clonotype. The chain joins TRBV7-2 to TRBJ1-5, with TRBD1 identical over 7 bases. Germline values: CDR1 SGHTA, CDR2 FQGNSA. V gave up 4 bases and J gave up 7 bases; unmatched junction bases: 4. CDR3 length equals 13 residues. For the CDR3, the DNA is TGTGCCAGCAGCTGGGACAGTGGGCAGCCCCAGCATTTT. Protein product: CASSWDSGQPQHF.

The CDR3 sequence is CSAYAQGQNYGYTF. The CDR3 DNA is TGCAGTGCTTACGCACAGGGACAGAACTATGGCTACACCTTC. The chain has TRBV20-1 and TRBJ1-2; 7 bases fit TRBD1. This CDR3 is built from 14 residues. The germline gives CDR1 DFQATT, CDR2 SNEGSKA (reference sequence). V was pared by 5 bases and J by 2 bases, with 8 bases of the junction left unmatched.